Sequencing of this TCR beta chain was carried out in a study of shared clonotypes between healthy human individuals. In germline, CDR1 is MNHNY, CDR2 SVGAGI (reference sequence). Trimming removed 5 bases at V and 1 base at J, with 14 bases between. This CDR3 is built from 15 residues. Study-level results: Approximately 5.4% of naive CD4 clonotypes were common to a handful of donors. Genetic and exposure-history diversity was limited by the few donors.

Naive CD8 populations comprised CD45RO-negative cells positively selected for CCR7, excluding terminally differentiated effector memory CD45RA+ cells. TCRdb's copy holds only in-frame clones and misses some; the assay was immunoSEQ multiplex PCR. The repertoire holds millions of clones, with approximately 94% as singletons. Note on this clone: Its specificity is unknown.

The TCR originated in a man aged 18 to 29 in good health. Sequenced input: naive CD8+ T cells sorted from blood. V is TRBV6-6 and J is TRBJ2-5; weak D call: TRBD1 (6 bases). Here the CDR3 reads CASSTTWTVQETQYF. CDR3 DNA sequence: TGTGCCAGCAGTACTACCTGGACAGTCCAAGAGACCCAGTACTTC.